Following are 15 T cell receptor beta chains from one sample sequenced in a study of blood T cell repertoires in COVID-19. Only in-frame clones appear in the TCRdb table, and some are missing; sequencing was by immunoSEQ multiplex PCR. The sample consists of more than 90,000 clones, around 80% of them appearing once. The sequenced sample was peripheral blood. The receptors derive from a man between 60 and 70 years old with acute or convalescent COVID-19.

The chain carries TRBV15 and TRBJ2-1; the D gene is possibly TRBD2 (5 bases). V lost 3 bases, J lost 8 bases, and 20 bases lay in between. The length of the CDR3 is 16 residues. Per the germline V gene, CDR1 is LNHNV and CDR2 is YYDKDF (reference sequence). The CDR3 sequence is CATSRRAASATDEQFF. DNA of the CDR3: TGTGCCACCAGCAGGCGAGCGGCCTCCGCTACGGATGAGCAGTTCTTC.

CDR3 nucleotides: TGTGCCAGCAGCCTACAGGGGCCCCAAGAGACCCAGTACTTC. The encoded protein is CASSLQGPQETQYF. The chain joins TRBV5-6 to TRBJ2-5; 7 nucleotides match TRBD1. With V trimmed by 4 bases and J by 1 base, 4 bases remained unmatched. Germline lookup yields CDR1 SGHDT and CDR2 YYEEEE. This CDR3 comprises 14 residues.

This clone is a singleton in its sample. The chain recombines TRBV20-1 with TRBJ2-3, with 8 bases identical to TRBD2. Unmatched junction bases numbered 6, after V lost 3 bases and J lost 4 bases. Germline V CDR1 and CDR2: DFQATT, SNEGSKA (reference sequence). CDR3 length: 14 residues. CDR3 amino acids: CSASLTSVADTQYF. For the CDR3, the DNA is TGCAGTGCTAGTTTGACTAGCGTAGCAGATACGCAGTATTTT.

This chain joins TRBV2 and TRBJ2-5; D is possibly TRBD1 (5 bases). The CDR3 totals 15 residues. Germline V gene lookup returns CDR1 SNHLY and CDR2 FYNNEI. Trimming shortened V by 7 bases and J by 9 bases, and 24 bases separated the two germline ends. CDR3 protein: CASINGGRGRSAQYF. The CDR3 DNA reads as TGTGCCAGCATAAACGGCGGAAGGGGCCGCTCGGCCCAGTACTTC.

This clone was counted between two and nine times. V usage is TRBV5-4 and J usage is TRBJ2-2; D gene ambiguous. Germline V gene lookup returns CDR1 SGHNT and CDR2 YYREEE (reference sequence). The CDR3 loop spans 14 amino acids. Between the trimmed V and J ends, which lost 4 bases and 5 bases, there was a span of 12 bases. CDR3 bases: TGTGCCAGCAGCCCCGGTGTATCTACCGGGGAGCTGTTTTTT. Protein sequence: CASSPGVSTGELFF. The full variable domain, with the rest looked up from reference TRBV5-4 and TRBJ2-2, is ETGVTQSPTHLIKTRGQQVTLRCSSQSGHNTVSWYQQALGQGPQFIFQYYREEENGRGNFPPRFSGLQFPNYSSELNVNALELDDSALYLCASSPGVSTGELFFGEGSRLTVL.

The chain employs TRBV29-1 and TRBJ1-2; 9 nucleotides align to TRBD1. V shed 7 bases and J 5 bases; nucleotides not matched to a gene: 5. The germline gives CDR1 SQVTM, CDR2 ANQGSEA. CDR3 length: 12 residues. DNA of the CDR3: TGCAGCGGCTGGACAGGGGATTATGGCTACACCTTC. This gives the protein CSGWTGDYGYTF.

This clone was observed once. The V and J genes are TRBV15 and TRBJ2-3; D is unclear. The V end was cut by 3 bases, the J end by 2 bases, with 6 bases between. The V gene's germline CDR1 is LNHNV and CDR2 YYDKDF (reference sequence). The CDR3 is 13 residues long. CDR3 DNA: TGTGCCACCAGCAGCTCTCCCACAGATACGCAGTATTTT. It specifies CATSSSPTDTQYF.

This chain links TRBV29-1 with TRBJ2-5; unclear D gene. CDR1 is SQVTM, CDR2 ANQGSEA, per germline. This CDR3 region has 13 residues. V was cut by 6 bases and J by 2 bases, with 13 bases left in between. The chain's CDR3 is CSVRGARQETQYF. In DNA, the CDR3 is TGCAGCGTCCGAGGAGCTAGGCAAGAGACCCAGTACTTC.

The CDR3 loop is CASSVERVRYEQYV. The CDR3 DNA is TGTGCCAGCAGCGTAGAACGGGTAAGATACGAGCAGTACGTC. This rearrangement joins TRBV9 to TRBJ2-7; D is unclear. The V end lost 0 bases, the J end lost 4 bases, and 11 bases lay between the germline ends. CDR1 is SGDLS and CDR2 is YYNGEE in the germline V gene. The CDR3 has 14 residues.

This clone has only a few counts. V usage is TRBV11-3 and J usage is TRBJ1-2; D gene unclear. CDR1 and CDR2 (germline): SGHNT, YENEEA. Trimming shortened V by 5 bases and J by 5 bases, and 15 bases separated the two germline ends. The CDR3 loop spans 14 amino acids. The CDR3 spells CASSPRGAGYGYTF. The CDR3, as DNA: TGTGCCAGCAGCCCTCGGGGTGCAGGTTATGGCTACACCTTC.

This clone was seen a few times. The chain joins TRBV6-5 to TRBJ1-1; 7 bases are a match to TRBD1. Germline trimming cut 6 bases from V and 5 bases from J; bases unmatched to any gene: 12. Germline CDR1 reads MNHEY; CDR2 reads SVGAGI. The length of the CDR3 is 15 residues. The CDR3 DNA follows: TGTGCCAGCAGGGCTACAGGGGTAAGAAGGACTGAAGCTTTCTTT. Its translation: CASRATGVRRTEAFF.

This clone appeared a few times. The rearrangement joins TRBV10-1 to TRBJ1-1; D is perhaps TRBD1 (5 bases). Germline V gene lookup returns CDR1 WNHNN and CDR2 SYGVQD (reference sequence). There are 15 residues in the CDR3. Trimming took off 0 bases at V and 4 bases at J, with 12 bases between the two ends. The chain's CDR3 is CASSESGKTATEAFF. The CDR3 bases are TGCGCCAGCAGTGAGTCGGGTAAGACAGCCACTGAAGCTTTCTTT.

A single count supports this clone. The V call is TRBV3-1 (or the pseudogene TRBV3-2), the J call TRBJ1-1; D remains ambiguous. The ends were cut back, 4 bases at V and 2 bases at J, with 5 bases in the middle. The CDR3 is 12 amino acids. Germline CDR1 and CDR2: LGHDT and YNNKEL (reference sequence). Written as DNA, the CDR3 is TGTGCCAGCAGCCGGACTAACACTGAAGCTTTCTTT. It is translated as CASSRTNTEAFF.

This chain links TRBV6-5 with TRBJ2-3, with D maybe TRBD1 (5 bases). The V gene lost 2 bases and the J gene lost 0 bases, with 9 bases spanning the gap. Germline V gene sequence: CDR1 MNHEY, CDR2 SVGAGI. The CDR3 is 15 residues long. The CDR3 nucleotides read TGTGCCAGCAGTTACGACAGTGGAAGCACAGATACGCAGTATTTT. Its protein is CASSYDSGSTDTQYF.

The chain couples TRBV2 to TRBJ1-4, with TRBD1 identical over 9 bases. CDR3 size: 14 residues. CDR1 is SNHLY and CDR2 is FYNNEI in the germline V gene. The trim removed 7 bases at V and 4 bases at J, leaving 4 bases unmatched. This CDR3 reads CASTMGQGNEKLFF. CDR3 bases: TGTGCCAGCACCATGGGACAGGGTAATGAAAAACTGTTTTTT.